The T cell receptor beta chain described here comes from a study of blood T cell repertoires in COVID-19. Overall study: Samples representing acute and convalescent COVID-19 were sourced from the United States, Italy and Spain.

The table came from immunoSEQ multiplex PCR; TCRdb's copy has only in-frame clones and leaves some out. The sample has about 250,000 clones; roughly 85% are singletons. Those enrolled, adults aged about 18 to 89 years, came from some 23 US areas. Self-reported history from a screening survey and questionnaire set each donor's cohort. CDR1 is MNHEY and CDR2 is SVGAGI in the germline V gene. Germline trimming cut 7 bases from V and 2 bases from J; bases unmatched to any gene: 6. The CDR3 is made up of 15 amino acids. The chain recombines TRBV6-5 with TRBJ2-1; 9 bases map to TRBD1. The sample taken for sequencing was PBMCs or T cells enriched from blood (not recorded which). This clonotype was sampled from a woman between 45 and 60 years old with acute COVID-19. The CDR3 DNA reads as TGTGCCAGCACCATGGGACAGGGCCCCTACAATGAGCAGTTCTTC. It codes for CASTMGQGPYNEQFF.